The 10 T cell receptor beta chains below come from one sample, sequenced in a study of blood T cell repertoires in COVID-19. Using immunoSEQ multiplex PCR, the repertoire was profiled, and TCRdb retains in-frame clones only, with some absent. The repertoire has 150,000 to 200,000 clones, 80% to 90% of them found once; the top ten carry 4%. The sample consisted of peripheral blood. The receptor source for this set is a woman in her 70s with acute or convalescent COVID-19.

The chain combines TRBV6-2 or TRBV6-3 with TRBJ2-7; D unclear. This CDR3 comprises 16 residues. Germline V gene lookup returns CDR1 MNHEY and CDR2 SVGEGT. Trimming shortened V by 2 bases and J by 5 bases, and 19 bases separated the two germline ends. For the CDR3, the DNA is TGTGCCAGCAGTTACCCGACAATCCGTTCCATCCACGAGCAGTACTTC. Translated: CASSYPTIRSIHEQYF.

The chain recombines TRBV10-3 with TRBJ1-5, with 10 nucleotides matching TRBD1. Trimming at V came to 10 bases and at J to 0 bases, leaving 6 bases not matched to a gene. The CDR3 is 15 residues long. CDR1 ENHRY and CDR2 SYGVKD come from the germline V gene. DNA for the CDR3: TGTGCCACTGGACAGGGGGTGGATAGCAATCAGCCCCAGCATTTT. This codes for CATGQGVDSNQPQHF.

This rearrangement joins TRBV5-1 to TRBJ1-2; 9 nucleotides line up with TRBD1. The germline V gene encodes CDR1 SGHRS and CDR2 YFSETQ. The V segment lost 3 bases and the J segment 6 bases; nucleotides outside the gene matches: 3. This CDR3 spans 13 amino acids. For the CDR3, the DNA is TGCGCCAGCAGCTGGGGACAGGGAGATGGCTACACCTTC. Translating gives CASSWGQGDGYTF.

The V and J genes are TRBV9 and TRBJ2-2, with D unclear. V shed 1 base and J shed 0 bases, with 7 bases lying between them. The CDR3 sequence is 15 residues long. CDR1 is SGDLS and CDR2 is YYNGEE in the germline V gene. This CDR3 reads CASSVTYSNTGELFF. CDR3 coding DNA: TGTGCCAGCAGCGTAACCTACTCGAACACCGGGGAGCTGTTTTTT. Full variable domain (rest looked up from reference TRBV9 and TRBJ2-2): DSGVTQTPKHLITATGQRVTLRCSPRSGDLSVYWYQQSLDQGLQFLIQYYNGEERAKGNILERFSAQQFPDLHSELNLSSLELGDSALYFCASSVTYSNTGELFFGEGSRLTVL.

This chain connects TRBV18 to TRBJ1-2, with a possible D match to TRBD1 (6 bases). Germline V gives CDR1 KGHSH, CDR2 LQKENI. There are 16 residues in the CDR3. Trimming shortened V by 1 base and J by 2 bases, and 14 bases separated the two germline ends. CDR3 in amino acids: CASSPLGQGTNYGYTF. DNA for the CDR3: TGTGCCAGCTCACCACTCGGGCAGGGGACGAACTATGGCTACACCTTC.

The chain links TRBV3-1 (or the pseudogene TRBV3-2) to TRBJ1-1; D is ambiguous. The CDR3 runs to 12 residues. Germline V lookup: CDR1 LGHDT, CDR2 YNNKEL (reference sequence). The V and J ends lost 1 base and 11 bases respectively, with 11 bases between them. The CDR3 coding sequence is TGTGCCAGCAGCCAAGCACGGGGTCGGGCTTTCTTT. As protein: CASSQARGRAFF.

The chain combines TRBV19 with TRBJ2-5; D possibly corresponds to TRBD2 (5 bases). Trimming took 3 bases from V and 3 from J, leaving 8 bases between them. Germline V lookup: CDR1 LNHDA, CDR2 SQIVND (reference sequence). CDR3 length equals 13 residues. The DNA of the CDR3 is TGTGCCAGTAGTATTGGGCGGGAAGAGACCCAGTACTTC. The encoded protein is CASSIGREETQYF.

V and J are TRBV4-3 and TRBJ1-3; 7 positions agree with TRBD1. The CDR3 totals 17 residues. V dropped 0 bases and J dropped 3; count of bases not matched to a gene: 8. Germline V CDR1 and CDR2: LGHNA, YSLEER. DNA of the CDR3: TGCGCCAGCAGCCAAGATTGGGGGGACAGTTATGGAAACACCATATATTTT. Residues: CASSQDWGDSYGNTIYF.

J is TRBJ2-7 and V is TRBV19; 7 nucleotides agree with TRBD2. The germline CDR1 and CDR2 sequences are LNHDA and SQIVND (reference sequence). J was trimmed by 5 bases and V by 3 bases; bases with no gene match: 4. This CDR3 has 13 residues. The CDR3: CASSIASGNEQYF. In DNA, the CDR3 is TGTGCCAGTAGTATCGCTAGCGGTAACGAGCAGTACTTC.

The chain has TRBV18 and TRBJ1-2; 8 bases fit TRBD1. Trimming cost V 0 bases and J 8 bases; bases outside gene matches: 8. This CDR3 spans 15 amino acids. The V gene's germline CDR1 is KGHSH and CDR2 LQKENI. Here the CDR3 reads CASSPPDREYNGYTF. In DNA form, the CDR3 reads TGTGCCAGCTCACCACCGGACAGGGAATATAACGGCTACACCTTC.